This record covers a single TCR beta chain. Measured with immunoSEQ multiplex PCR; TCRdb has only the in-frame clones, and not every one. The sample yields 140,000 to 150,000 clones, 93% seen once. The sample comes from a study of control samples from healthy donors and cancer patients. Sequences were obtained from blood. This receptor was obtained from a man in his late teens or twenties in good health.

The CDR3 sequence: CAISVGQGLDSNQPQHF. The CDR3 DNA follows: TGTGCCATCAGTGTTGGTCAGGGTCTGGATAGCAATCAGCCCCAGCATTTT. The V gene is TRBV10-3, the J gene TRBJ1-5; perhaps TRBD1 as D (5 bases). The ends were cut back, 4 bases at V and 0 bases at J, with 16 bases in the middle. This CDR3 is 17 amino acids long. Germline CDR1 reads ENHRY; CDR2 reads SYGVKD.